A selection of T cell receptor beta chains follows, all from one sample in a study of technical replicates of blood from a handful of donors. Clones were read by immunoSEQ multiplex PCR, and TCRdb kept only the in-frame ones, dropping some. The repertoire holds tens of thousands of clones, with about nine tenths as singletons. Input material: T cells isolated from PBMCs. These receptors came from a human donor in good health. CDR3s include the opening cysteine and the closing phenylalanine or tryptophan. Each record gives: CDR3 DNA, CDR3 protein, J gene, clone size, D gene, V gene. D genes are given only for firm matches. Clone size, where shown, is once, few, many, or a class for clones that have expanded.

CDR3nt: TGCGCCAGCAGCCAACCACCCCTGGGACAGGGGAAATCTGGGGCCAACGTCCTGACTTTC
CDR3aa: CASSQPPLGQGKSGANVLTF
j_gene: TRBJ2-6
abundance: few
d_gene: TRBD1
v_gene: TRBV4-1

CDR3nt: TGTGCCAGCAGTTTAGCCGGACTAGCGGATTACACAGATACGCAGTATTTT
CDR3aa: CASSLAGLADYTDTQYF
j_gene: TRBJ2-3
abundance: -
d_gene: TRBD2
v_gene: TRBV28

CDR3nt: TGTGCCAGCAGCTTAACGGGGGTCTATGGCTACACCTTC
CDR3aa: CASSLTGVYGYTF
j_gene: TRBJ1-2
abundance: -
d_gene: -
v_gene: TRBV13

CDR3nt: TGTGCCAGCAGTGAATACCCTCCCGAATCACTATACACCTTC
CDR3aa: CASSEYPPESLYTF
j_gene: TRBJ1-2
abundance: -
d_gene: -
v_gene: TRBV6-1

CDR3nt: TGTGCCAGCAGCGACAGACTAGCGGGGGGGGCCGGTTTCGAGACCCAGTACTTC
CDR3aa: CASSDRLAGGAGFETQYF
j_gene: TRBJ2-5
abundance: -
d_gene: TRBD2
v_gene: TRBV7-9

CDR3nt: TGTGCCAGCAGTGACGGCCAGAACACCGGGGAGCTGTTTTTT
CDR3aa: CASSDGQNTGELFF
j_gene: TRBJ2-2
abundance: -
d_gene: -
v_gene: TRBV6-4

CDR3nt: TGCAGCGTTGATTTTTTGGGGGAGGGTGGCTACACCTTC
CDR3aa: CSVDFLGEGGYTF
j_gene: TRBJ1-2
abundance: -
d_gene: -
v_gene: TRBV29-1

CDR3nt: TGCGCCAGCAGCCAAGAGAAGAGCGAGATATCCTACGAGCAGTACTTC
CDR3aa: CASSQEKSEISYEQYF
j_gene: TRBJ2-7
abundance: -
d_gene: -
v_gene: TRBV4-1

CDR3nt: TGTGCCAGCAGCCAAGATAGGCCTAGCGGGAGTGATGAGCAGTTCTTC
CDR3aa: CASSQDRPSGSDEQFF
j_gene: TRBJ2-1
abundance: -
d_gene: TRBD2
v_gene: TRBV4-2

CDR3nt: TGTGCCAGCAGCTTAGGGGCAGCGGGGGGGAGGACGAATGAGCAGTTCTTC
CDR3aa: CASSLGAAGGRTNEQFF
j_gene: TRBJ2-1
abundance: -
d_gene: TRBD2
v_gene: TRBV7-3

CDR3nt: TGTGCCAGCTCACCGGGGGGGAGCTCCTACAATGAGCAGTTCTTC
CDR3aa: CASSPGGSSYNEQFF
j_gene: TRBJ2-1
abundance: -
d_gene: TRBD2
v_gene: TRBV18

CDR3nt: TGTGCCAGCAGCTTGAGGGGAGGGCCCGGGGAGCTGTTTTTT
CDR3aa: CASSLRGGPGELFF
j_gene: TRBJ2-2
abundance: -
d_gene: TRBD2
v_gene: TRBV11-3

CDR3nt: TGTGCCAGCAGTCCCCCGACAGGGAGTAACAATGAGCAGTTCTTC
CDR3aa: CASSPPTGSNNEQFF
j_gene: TRBJ2-1
abundance: -
d_gene: TRBD1
v_gene: TRBV6-5

CDR3nt: TGTGCCAGCAGTGTCAGCGGGACTAGCGGGACTCATCTCAGCAATGAGCAGTTCTTC
CDR3aa: CASSVSGTSGTHLSNEQFF
j_gene: TRBJ2-1
abundance: few
d_gene: TRBD2
v_gene: TRBV6-1

CDR3nt: TGTGCCAGCAGCCCGATCTTGACAGGGATGAACACTGAAGCTTTCTTT
CDR3aa: CASSPILTGMNTEAFF
j_gene: TRBJ1-1
abundance: few
d_gene: TRBD1
v_gene: TRBV7-9

CDR3nt: TGTGCCAGCAGTGCAGCCGGACAGATCTACGAGCAGTACTTC
CDR3aa: CASSAAGQIYEQYF
j_gene: TRBJ2-7
abundance: once
d_gene: -
v_gene: TRBV6-1

CDR3nt: TGTGCCTGGAGTGTAAGGCAGGGCTCAACTGGGGCCAACGTCCTGACTTTC
CDR3aa: CAWSVRQGSTGANVLTF
j_gene: TRBJ2-6
abundance: -
d_gene: -
v_gene: TRBV30

CDR3nt: TGTGCCAGCAGCTCCTCTAGCGGGGGGGCCGGAGAGACCCAGTACTTC
CDR3aa: CASSSSSGGAGETQYF
j_gene: TRBJ2-5
abundance: -
d_gene: TRBD2
v_gene: TRBV7-9

CDR3nt: TGTGCCAGCACCTCGGGACAGGGGCAATACGAGCAGTACTTC
CDR3aa: CASTSGQGQYEQYF
j_gene: TRBJ2-7
abundance: -
d_gene: TRBD1
v_gene: TRBV27

CDR3nt: TGTGCCAGCAGCCGAACGACAGGGTCGCAAGAGACCCAGTACTTC
CDR3aa: CASSRTTGSQETQYF
j_gene: TRBJ2-5
abundance: -
d_gene: TRBD1
v_gene: TRBV5-6

CDR3nt: TGTGCCAGCAGCGACGAGCAGTACTTC
CDR3aa: CASSDEQYF
j_gene: TRBJ2-7
abundance: -
d_gene: -
v_gene: TRBV6-1

CDR3nt: TGCGCCAGCAGCTGGGGACTAGCGGGAGGGCCTGGGGCCGAGCAGTACTTC
CDR3aa: CASSWGLAGGPGAEQYF
j_gene: TRBJ2-7
abundance: -
d_gene: TRBD2
v_gene: TRBV5-1

CDR3nt: TGTGCCAGCAGTTTTGGGAGCTATGGCTACACCTTC
CDR3aa: CASSFGSYGYTF
j_gene: TRBJ1-2
abundance: -
d_gene: -
v_gene: TRBV7-9

CDR3nt: TGCGCCAGCAGCTCCGCCGGGACTTTGGCCAATGAGCAGTTCTTC
CDR3aa: CASSSAGTLANEQFF
j_gene: TRBJ2-1
abundance: -
d_gene: -
v_gene: TRBV5-1

CDR3nt: TGTGCCTGGAGTCCCCGGGACAGGGTCAAAAACATTCAGTACTTC
CDR3aa: CAWSPRDRVKNIQYF
j_gene: TRBJ2-4
abundance: -
d_gene: TRBD1
v_gene: TRBV30

CDR3nt: TGCGCCAGCAGTTTCCCGGGGGGCGCGGGCGAGCAGTACTTC
CDR3aa: CASSFPGGAGEQYF
j_gene: TRBJ2-7
abundance: -
d_gene: -
v_gene: TRBV5-1

CDR3nt: TGTGCCTGGAGGGGGACTAGCGGGTCTGACTTTAGCACAGATACGCAGTATTTT
CDR3aa: CAWRGTSGSDFSTDTQYF
j_gene: TRBJ2-3
abundance: -
d_gene: TRBD2
v_gene: TRBV30

CDR3nt: TGTGCCAGCAGCTTAGCGCGTAAAGATACGCAGTATTTT
CDR3aa: CASSLARKDTQYF
j_gene: TRBJ2-3
abundance: -
d_gene: -
v_gene: TRBV7-2

CDR3nt: TGTGCCAGCAGCCCCACTACGCTCGGACAGGGGGCGCAGGACTATGGCTACACCTTC
CDR3aa: CASSPTTLGQGAQDYGYTF
j_gene: TRBJ1-2
abundance: -
d_gene: TRBD1
v_gene: TRBV7-2

CDR3nt: TGTGCCAGCAGTTACCGCGGGGCGGGGGGCTCCTATGGCTACACCTTC
CDR3aa: CASSYRGAGGSYGYTF
j_gene: TRBJ1-2
abundance: -
d_gene: -
v_gene: TRBV6-6